This entry lists 27 T cell receptor beta chains sequenced from one sample in a study of blood T cells in healthy people across ages. The second PCR ran roughly 7 to 12 cycles with a sample-barcoded 5' primer and J-beta primers. TCRdb itself ran the 5' RACE reads through MiXCR, one entry per CDR3 protein. This table holds 1,100,000 or so distinct CDR3 sequences, around 45% found once. Sequencing was done on a sample of blood. The receptor set was obtained from a woman aged 55-70 years in good health.

This clonotype has a handful of counts. This rearrangement joins TRBV9 to TRBJ2-3; D remains unclear. Trimming took 3 bases from V and 0 from J, leaving 11 bases between them. CDR3 length: 15 amino acids. The germline V gene encodes CDR1 SGDLS and CDR2 YYNGEE. The CDR3 DNA follows: TGTGCCAGCAGCGCGGTCTATGGCAGCACAGATACGCAGTATTTT. It translates to CASSAVYGSTDTQYF.

This chain uses TRBV6-1 with TRBJ1-2, with no clear D. CDR3 length equals 13 residues. Germline CDR1 and CDR2: MNHNS and SASEGT. Trimming left V 4 bases short and J 3 bases short, with 9 bases between. The CDR3: CASSADVYYGYTF. The CDR3 DNA follows: TGTGCCAGCAGTGCGGACGTTTACTATGGCTACACCTTC.

The V gene is TRBV29-1, the J gene TRBJ1-2, with TRBD1 matching over 7 bases. Germline CDR1 and CDR2: SQVTM and ANQGSEA. There are 12 residues in the CDR3. V shed 7 bases and J 4 bases; nucleotides not matched to a gene: 6. In nucleotides, the CDR3 is TGCAGCGAGTCCAGGGGGGGCTATGGCTACACCTTC. It yields the protein CSESRGGYGYTF.

The chain has TRBV3-1 and TRBJ1-2; 11 bases line up with TRBD1. The V segment lost 5 bases and the J segment 8 bases; nucleotides outside the gene matches: 4. The CDR3 sequence is 13 residues long. In germline, CDR1 is LGHDT, CDR2 YNNKEL (reference sequence). For the CDR3, the DNA is TGTGCCAGCAGCGTGGACAGGGGGCGAGGCTACACCTTC. Translated: CASSVDRGRGYTF. The full variable domain, rest sourced from reference TRBV3-1 and TRBJ1-2, is DTAVSQTPKYLVTQMGNDKSIKCEQNLGHDTMYWYKQDSKKFLKIMFSYNNKELIINETVPNRFSPKSPDKAHLNLHINSLELGDSAVYFCASSVDRGRGYTFGSGTRLTVV.

This clonotype appeared a few times. The rearrangement joins TRBV4-1 to TRBJ2-7; the D is unclear. The CDR3 loop spans 17 amino acids. CDR1 is MGHRA and CDR2 is YSYEKL in the germline V gene. The ends were cut back, 1 base at V and 0 bases at J, with 16 bases in the middle. This chain's CDR3 is CASSQVAGPGYSYEQYF. The CDR3, as DNA: TGCGCCAGCAGCCAAGTGGCTGGGCCAGGTTACTCCTACGAGCAGTACTTC.

The chain combines TRBV20-1 with TRBJ2-7; the match to TRBD2 covers 7 bases. The V gene's germline CDR1 is DFQATT and CDR2 SNEGSKA (reference sequence). CDR3 length: 17 amino acids. Trimming removed 5 bases from V and 0 bases from J; junction bases left unmatched: 16. As DNA, the CDR3 is TGCAGTGCTTGGGCGGGTCTAGCGGTTACCCCCTCCTACGAGCAGTACTTC. It codes for CSAWAGLAVTPSYEQYF.

This clonotype was counted between two and nine times. The chain carries TRBV7-9 and TRBJ2-5, with D tentatively TRBD1 or TRBD2 (5 bases each). This CDR3 has 14 residues. Looked up from germline, CDR1 is SEHNR and CDR2 is FQNEAQ (reference sequence). Trimming stripped 5 bases from V and 4 bases from J, with 14 bases between. The CDR3 DNA is TGTGCCAGCAGCCGTGGGGGAGTAGGAGAGACCCAGTACTTC. Translating gives CASSRGGVGETQYF.

The chain has TRBV12-3 or TRBV12-4 and TRBJ1-6; D is unclear. CDR3 length equals 14 residues. V shed 6 bases and J shed 4 bases, with 10 bases lying between them. CDR3 nucleotides: TGTGCCAGCAGGGACGCGGGGTATAATTCACCCCTCCACTTT. Protein: CASRDAGYNSPLHF.

This sequence joins TRBV29-1 and TRBJ1-5; D is perhaps TRBD1 (5 bases). The CDR3 loop spans 13 amino acids. Germline-derived CDR1 and CDR2 are SQVTM and ANQGSEA. V lost 3 bases, J lost 4 bases, and 10 bases lay in between. The CDR3 DNA is TGCAGCGTTGATGCAGGGAATAATCAGCCCCAGCATTTT. It is translated as CSVDAGNNQPQHF.

In this sample, this clonotype turned up once. The rearrangement uses TRBV29-1 and TRBJ2-1; 7 nucleotides align to TRBD2. The end of the DNA is better explained by TRBJ2-7, so the J call may be wrong. Germline values: CDR1 SQVTM, CDR2 ANQGSEA. This CDR3 contains 15 residues. In DNA, the CDR3 is TGCAGCGTGCCATCGGGACTACGGTACTACAATGAGCAGTACTTC. Translated, it gives CSVPSGLRYYNEQYF.

DNA for the CDR3: TGTGCCAGCTCACCTTTGGACAGAGAGCAGTACTTC. As protein: CASSPLDREQYF. V usage is TRBV18 and J usage is TRBJ2-5; weak D call: TRBD1 (6 bases). This CDR3 comprises 12 residues. The V and J ends lost 3 bases and 11 bases respectively, with 13 bases between them. Looked up from germline, CDR1 is KGHSH and CDR2 is LQKENI.

V gene TRBV10-3 combines with J gene TRBJ2-3; tentatively, D is TRBD2 (6 bases). Germline V gene lookup returns CDR1 ENHRY and CDR2 SYGVKD. The CDR3 is 13 residues long. The V and J ends lost 10 bases and 0 bases respectively, with 11 bases between them. DNA of the CDR3: TGTGCCACGGGAGAGGTGAGCACAGATACGCAGTATTTT. Protein product: CATGEVSTDTQYF.

The chain combines TRBV27 with TRBJ2-1; perhaps TRBD2 as D (6 bases). The V and J ends lost 10 bases and 6 bases respectively, with 25 bases between them. The CDR3 runs 16 residues. The V gene's germline CDR1 is MNHEY and CDR2 SMNVEV (reference sequence). CDR3 DNA sequence: TGTGCCACCCGTGACCCCCTAGCGCCGAACTTCAATGAGCAGTTCTTC. It codes for CATRDPLAPNFNEQFF.

V gene TRBV10-2 combines with J gene TRBJ2-3; TRBD1 is a possible D gene (6 bases). The germline V gene has CDR1 WSHSY and CDR2 SAAADI. Trimming pared 7 bases from V and 6 bases from J, leaving 11 bases between. The CDR3 length is 12 residues. CDR3 DNA sequence: TGCGCCAGCAAGATGGGGGCGGATACGCAGTATTTT. Protein product: CASKMGADTQYF.

The chain has TRBV7-8 and TRBJ2-7; maybe TRBD1 (5 bases). Trimming took off 4 bases at V and 1 base at J, with 11 bases between the two ends. The CDR3 consists of 14 residues. Germline CDR1 is SGHVS and CDR2 is FQNEAQ. The CDR3, as DNA: TGTGCCAGCAGCTGGGGCGGACGGTCCTACGAGCAGTACTTC. This codes for CASSWGGRSYEQYF.

As concerns this clonotype: Its ends do not fully match the called genes, so a read error is possible. This CDR3 is CSGLAGVWVF. The CDR3 DNA reads as TGCAGCGGCCTAGCGGGAGTTTGGGTTTTT. The chain couples TRBV29-1 to TRBJ2-3; TRBD2 agrees at 10 bases. CDR3 length: 10 amino acids. In germline, CDR1 is SQVTM, CDR2 ANQGSEA.

In this sample, this clonotype turned up a few times. The V and J genes are TRBV6-2 or TRBV6-3 and TRBJ2-1; the match to TRBD1 covers 7 bases. The junction had 7 bases not matched to a gene; V was cut back by 2 bases and J by 3 bases. The CDR3 is made up of 16 amino acids. Germline V lookup: CDR1 MNHEY, CDR2 SVGEGT. The CDR3 sequence is CASSYDLRTGYNEQFF. As DNA, the CDR3 is TGTGCCAGCAGTTACGACCTCCGGACAGGCTACAATGAGCAGTTCTTC.

This clonotype was recorded a few times. The chain carries TRBV12-3 or TRBV12-4 and TRBJ2-1; 7 bases map to TRBD2. This CDR3 contains 14 residues. With V trimmed by 6 bases and J by 5 bases, 7 bases remained unmatched. The CDR3 loop is CASSPGTTHNEQFF. CDR3 bases: TGTGCCAGCAGCCCTGGGACTACCCACAATGAGCAGTTCTTC.

The chain has TRBV20-1 and TRBJ2-2; D possibly corresponds to TRBD2 (6 bases). This CDR3 has 15 amino acids. The V gene lost 0 bases and the J gene lost 4 bases, with 12 bases spanning the gap. The germline CDR1 and CDR2 sequences are DFQATT and SNEGSKA (reference sequence). The CDR3 is CSARDGGTATGELFF. CDR3 bases: TGCAGTGCTAGAGATGGGGGGACTGCCACCGGGGAGCTGTTTTTT.

This clonotype has a handful of counts. The chain carries TRBV20-1 and TRBJ2-5, with 10 bases fitting TRBD2. The germline gives CDR1 DFQATT, CDR2 SNEGSKA (reference sequence). The CDR3 sequence is 14 residues long. J was trimmed by 1 base and V by 5 bases; bases with no gene match: 4. The CDR3 bases are TGCAGTGCTGAAAGGACTAGCGGCCAAGAGACCCAGTACTTC. Protein: CSAERTSGQETQYF.

The chain uses TRBV3-1 and TRBJ2-7; D ambiguous. Trimming took 1 base from V and 10 from J, leaving 14 bases between them. CDR1 is LGHDT and CDR2 is YNNKEL in the germline V gene (reference sequence). CDR3 length equals 13 residues. In DNA form, the CDR3 reads TGTGCCAGCAGCCAAGTTAGGCCGATCACCCAGTACTTC. Protein sequence: CASSQVRPITQYF.

This clonotype was found once. As DNA, the CDR3 is TGCGCCAGCAGCTTGGCGGAGACAGGGTGGGCCGATGAGCAGTTCTTC. It translates to CASSLAETGWADEQFF. The rearrangement uses TRBV5-1 and TRBJ2-1; 7 bases match TRBD1. In germline, CDR1 is SGHRS, CDR2 YFSETQ. The ends lost 0 bases at V and 8 bases at J; junction bases unmatched: 11. The CDR3 has 16 amino acids.

The chain recombines TRBV12-3 or TRBV12-4 with TRBJ2-3; D unresolved. Between the trimmed V and J ends, which lost 6 bases and 5 bases, there was a span of 9 bases. The CDR3 consists of 12 residues. The DNA of the CDR3 is TGTGCCAGCAGCGCCTGGAGAGATACGCAGTATTTT. The encoded protein is CASSAWRDTQYF.

This clonotype was counted between two and nine times. The rearrangement uses TRBV7-9 and TRBJ2-2; D gene ambiguous. V lost 5 bases and J 3 bases, leaving 19 bases between the germline ends. The CDR3 sequence is 17 residues long. The germline gives CDR1 SEHNR, CDR2 FQNEAQ (reference sequence). CDR3 sequence reads: CASSRQATKSHTGELFF. The CDR3 bases are TGTGCCAGCAGCCGGCAGGCCACTAAATCTCACACCGGGGAGCTGTTTTTT.

The chain employs TRBV20-1 and TRBJ1-2; D not certain. This CDR3 has 15 amino acids. CDR1 is DFQATT, CDR2 SNEGSKA, per germline (reference sequence). Trimming removed 3 bases at V and 6 bases at J, with 20 bases between. In DNA, the CDR3 is TGCAGTGCTAGGGTCGGGTTAGCCCGAGAGGATGGCTACACCTTC. It codes for CSARVGLAREDGYTF.

There are a few counts of this clonotype. The rearrangement joins TRBV29-1 to TRBJ2-1; 14 positions match TRBD2. This CDR3 has 16 residues. J gave up 2 bases and V 3 bases, and 3 bases lay outside the gene matches. Germline V gives CDR1 SQVTM, CDR2 ANQGSEA. The CDR3 nucleotides read TGCAGCGTTGAGGGGACTAGCGGGAGAACCTACAATGAGCAGTTCTTC. It yields the protein CSVEGTSGRTYNEQFF.

The rearrangement links TRBV20-1 to TRBJ2-5, with 9 bases identical to TRBD1. V was pared by 8 bases and J by 6 bases, with 10 bases of the junction left unmatched. The CDR3 has 13 residues. CDR1 is DFQATT and CDR2 is SNEGSKA in the germline V gene (reference sequence). The CDR3 reads CSSPGQGGKTQYF. In nucleotides, the CDR3 is TGCAGTTCACCGGGACAGGGAGGCAAGACCCAGTACTTC.